The clone carrying this TCR beta chain was seen many times. The CDR3 consists of 16 residues. With 3 bases removed from V and 2 bases from J, the gap between germline ends came to 16 bases. CDR1 is SGHKS, CDR2 YYEKEE, per germline (reference sequence). The data were taken from a study of blood T cells in healthy people across ages. Sample-barcoded 5' priming and a J-beta primer mix drove a second PCR of roughly 7 to 11 cycles. A tag from a template-switch adaptor with 12 random nucleotides marked each cDNA molecule. TCRdb re-analysed the 5' RACE reads in MiXCR, keeping a single row per CDR3 protein. This table holds 850,000 to 950,000 distinct CDR3 sequences, around 26% found once.

The rearrangement uses TRBV5-5 and TRBJ2-3; no firm D call. Sequenced material: blood. The receptor was isolated from a woman older than 75 in good health. In nucleotides, the CDR3 is TGTGCCAGCAGCTCTAGGGCCAGTCACCCCACAGATACGCAGTATTTT. Protein product: CASSSRASHPTDTQYF. Based on the CDR3 plus reference TRBV5-5 and TRBJ2-3, the full variable domain is DAGVTQSPTHLIKTRGQQVTLRCSPISGHKSVSWYQQVLGQGPQFIFQYYEKEERGRGNFPDRFSARQFPNYSSELNVNALLLGDSALYLCASSSRASHPTDTQYFGPGTRLTVL.